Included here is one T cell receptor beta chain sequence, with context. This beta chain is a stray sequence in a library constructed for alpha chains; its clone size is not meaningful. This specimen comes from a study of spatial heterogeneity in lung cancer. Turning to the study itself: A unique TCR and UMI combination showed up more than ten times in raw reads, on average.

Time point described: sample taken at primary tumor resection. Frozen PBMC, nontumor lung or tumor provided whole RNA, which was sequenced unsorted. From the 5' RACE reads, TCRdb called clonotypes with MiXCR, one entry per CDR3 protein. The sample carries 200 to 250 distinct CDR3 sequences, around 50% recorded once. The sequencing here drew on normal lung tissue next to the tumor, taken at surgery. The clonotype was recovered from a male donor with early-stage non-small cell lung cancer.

In DNA form, the CDR3 reads TGCAGTGCTAGAAGAGCGTCATCGAACACCGGGGAGCTGTTTTTT. Residues: CSARRASSNTGELFF. The rearrangement links TRBV20-1 to TRBJ2-2; the D is unclear. V gave up 2 bases and J gave up 0 bases, with 10 bases separating them. The CDR3 covers 15 residues. Per the germline V gene, CDR1 is DFQATT and CDR2 is SNEGSKA (reference sequence).